Each of the 9 T cell receptor beta chains below was sequenced from the same sample in a study of CD8+ T cells in alopecia areata. Once RNA had been extracted, it was reverse transcribed into cDNA to act as the sequencing template. Only in-frame clones appear in the TCRdb table, and some are missing; sequencing was by immunoSEQ multiplex PCR. This sample has about 210,000 clones, with about 50% found just once. Noted treatment: oral pan-JAK inhibitor, 5-10 mg twice daily. This sample comprised CD4+ T cells sorted from blood, obtained at week 4, from a patient treated with tofacitinib. The receptors were sampled from a human donor with alopecia areata.

This rearrangement joins TRBV27 to TRBJ2-5; weak D call: TRBD2 (5 bases). Trimming removed 6 bases at V and 2 bases at J, with 10 bases between. The germline CDR1 and CDR2 sequences are MNHEY and SMNVEV (reference sequence). The CDR3 has 13 amino acids. CDR3 region: CASRDYLQETQYF. CDR3 coding DNA: TGTGCCAGCAGAGACTATCTACAAGAGACCCAGTACTTC.

V and J are TRBV5-6 and TRBJ2-7, with D unclear. V lost 4 bases, J lost 1 base, and 12 bases lay in between. Germline V gene lookup returns CDR1 SGHDT and CDR2 YYEEEE. The CDR3 has 14 amino acids. The CDR3 DNA follows: TGTGCCAGCAGCATCAGGAAAAATTCCTACGAGCAGTACTTC. Translated, it gives CASSIRKNSYEQYF.

The chain recombines TRBV6-1 with TRBJ2-3; D remains ambiguous. In germline, CDR1 is MNHNS, CDR2 SASEGT. The CDR3 runs to 11 residues. V was cut by 8 bases and J by 6 bases, with 9 bases left in between. The CDR3 DNA follows: TGTGCCAGCCAAGTTCCGGATACGCAGTATTTT. This translates into CASQVPDTQYF.

This sequence joins TRBV7-2 and TRBJ2-2, with D perhaps matching TRBD1 (6 bases). The V gene's germline CDR1 is SGHTA and CDR2 FQGNSA. The CDR3 is 17 amino acids. With 2 bases removed from V and 0 bases from J, the gap between germline ends came to 13 bases. As DNA, the CDR3 is TGTGCCAGCAGCTTAATTAGTGGGACACCGAACACCGGGGAGCTGTTTTTT. It specifies CASSLISGTPNTGELFF.

This clone has only a few counts. The rearrangement links TRBV29-1 to TRBJ1-1; D is unresolved. The CDR3 runs 14 residues. V gave up 2 bases and J gave up 0 bases, with 10 bases separating them. Germline CDR1 reads SQVTM; CDR2 reads ANQGSEA. In DNA, the CDR3 is TGCAGCGTTGAATCTTCCAGACTGAACACTGAAGCTTTCTTT. It specifies CSVESSRLNTEAFF.

This clone was counted a few times. The chain has TRBV6-5 and TRBJ1-4; possibly TRBD1 for D (5 bases). Trimming cost V 0 bases and J 5 bases, with 10 bases left between them. The CDR3 loop spans 15 amino acids. CDR1 is MNHEY and CDR2 is SVGAGI in the germline V gene. DNA of the CDR3: TGTGCCAGCAGTTACTCAGGGGAGCGCAATGAAAAACTGTTTTTT. This translates into CASSYSGERNEKLFF.

The chain is built from TRBV25-1 and TRBJ1-6; D remains unclear. Trimming left V 3 bases short and J 9 bases short, with 15 bases between. The germline gives CDR1 MGHDK, CDR2 SYGVNS. The length of the CDR3 is 15 residues. Written as DNA, the CDR3 is TGTGCCAGCAGTGAGACGACGACTGTATTTTCACCCCTCCACTTT. Translated: CASSETTTVFSPLHF.

This sequence joins TRBV28 and TRBJ1-1; D is perhaps TRBD1 (5 bases). In germline, CDR1 is MDHEN, CDR2 SYDVKM. The CDR3 extends over 13 amino acids. The V end lost 6 bases, the J end lost 6 bases, and 14 bases lay between the germline ends. The CDR3 reads CASRISRVAEAFF. As DNA, the CDR3 is TGTGCCAGCAGGATCTCCAGGGTCGCTGAAGCTTTCTTT.

The chain employs TRBV6-1 and TRBJ1-2; 10 positions agree with TRBD1. The CDR3 contains 14 residues. J gave up 12 bases and V 4 bases, and 11 bases lay outside the gene matches. Germline loops: CDR1 MNHNS, CDR2 SASEGT. The CDR3 DNA reads as TGTGCCAGCAGTGCTTTACCCCGGACAGGGGGAGACACCTTC. Protein: CASSALPRTGGDTF.